This T cell receptor beta chain was captured in a study of blood T cell repertoires in COVID-19. The CDR3 runs to 14 residues. CDR1 and CDR2 (germline): SNHLY, FYNNEI. The V and J ends lost 7 bases and 6 bases respectively, with 19 bases between them. Either two negative PCRs, clearance, or symptom resolution qualified Cohort 3 donors as recovered. Produced via immunoSEQ multiplex PCR; TCRdb's table is partial and in-frame only. The table lists about 210,000 clones, around 89% of them singletons. This clone was counted only a few times. The TCR was taken from a man aged 25-45 years who had recovered from COVID-19. Sequenced sample: PBMCs or T cells enriched from blood (not recorded which). The rearrangement joins TRBV2 to TRBJ2-7; D is possibly TRBD1 (5 bases). The CDR3 nucleotides read TGTGCCAGCATACCAACGATCACAGGTGGCGAGCAGTACTTC. This gives the protein CASIPTITGGEQYF.